These 6 T cell receptor beta chains were all obtained from the same sample, sequenced in a study of beta chain features in type 1 diabetes (dated by TCRdb to the late 2010s). Libraries were prepared through the immunoSEQ multiplex PCR assay. The High Capacity cDNA Reverse Transcription Kit was used to reverse transcribe all of the isolated RNA, meaning that expressed TCRB transcripts were what got sequenced. TCRdb stores this immuneACCESS table with in-frame sequences only. Part of the clones is absent; in the studies checked, under half of the shortfall reflects unresolved V genes, and no reason is known for the rest. The sample table records about 350,000 clones; 20% of these occur just once. Under 0.05% of the sample is taken by the ten largest. Sequencing was done on a sample of naive CD4+ T cells from blood. The sample's cell subset or site, from its label and the paper: true naive CD4+ T cells. The receptor set was obtained from a young woman in good health.

The CDR3 is CASSRGLAGPSGEQFF. The CDR3 nucleotides are TGTGCCAGCAGCCGGGGTCTCGCGGGACCTTCCGGTGAGCAGTTCTTC. This chain links TRBV5-8 with TRBJ2-1; TRBD2 might be the D (6 bases). The CDR3 extends over 16 amino acids. CDR1 SGHTS and CDR2 YDEGEE come from the germline V gene. V dropped 4 bases and J dropped 9 bases, with 23 bases sitting between them.

This clone was seen only a few times. This chain links TRBV6-6 with TRBJ2-1; 7 bases align to TRBD2. Germline lookup yields CDR1 MNHNY and CDR2 SVGAGI (reference sequence). The CDR3 extends over 13 amino acids. Unmatched junction bases numbered 3, after V lost 5 bases and J lost 5 bases. In nucleotides, the CDR3 is TGTGCCAGCAGTGGGGACTACCACAATGAGCAGTTCTTC. Translation: CASSGDYHNEQFF.

This clone was observed a few times. V and J are TRBV7-6 and TRBJ2-1; D gene uncertain. From germline, CDR1 is SGHVS and CDR2 FNYEAQ. CDR3 length equals 15 residues. The V end was cut by 6 bases, the J end by 0 bases, with 12 bases between. The CDR3, as DNA: TGTGCCAGCAGTCCCGACTGGAGCTCCTACAATGAGCAGTTCTTC. It specifies CASSPDWSSYNEQFF.

The CDR3 DNA reads as TGTGCCAGCTCAGACAGGGGAGCCAACTATGGCTACACCTTC. This encodes CASSDRGANYGYTF. The chain recombines TRBV18 with TRBJ1-2, with 8 bases aligning to TRBD1. Per germline, CDR1 KGHSH and CDR2 LQKENI. The length of the CDR3 is 14 residues. After removal of 5 bases from V and 2 bases from J, the junction contained 4 bases not matched to a gene.

This clone was picked up a small number of times. This chain's CDR3 is CATSTWTGSYNEQFF. The CDR3 coding sequence is TGTGCCACCAGCACCTGGACAGGGTCCTACAATGAGCAGTTCTTC. The chain employs TRBV15 and TRBJ2-1, with 8 bases fitting TRBD1. CDR3 length equals 15 residues. Germline V lookup: CDR1 LNHNV, CDR2 YYDKDF (reference sequence). The V segment lost 4 bases and the J segment 1 base; nucleotides outside the gene matches: 3.

This clone was counted only a few times. This chain uses TRBV18 with TRBJ2-5; possibly TRBD2 for D (6 bases). V lost 4 bases and J lost 4, with 13 bases in between. Germline values: CDR1 KGHSH, CDR2 LQKENI. The CDR3 loop spans 14 amino acids. The CDR3 coding sequence is TGTGCCAGCTCACGAGGGACTGCCCGAGAGACCCAGTACTTC. Protein: CASSRGTARETQYF.